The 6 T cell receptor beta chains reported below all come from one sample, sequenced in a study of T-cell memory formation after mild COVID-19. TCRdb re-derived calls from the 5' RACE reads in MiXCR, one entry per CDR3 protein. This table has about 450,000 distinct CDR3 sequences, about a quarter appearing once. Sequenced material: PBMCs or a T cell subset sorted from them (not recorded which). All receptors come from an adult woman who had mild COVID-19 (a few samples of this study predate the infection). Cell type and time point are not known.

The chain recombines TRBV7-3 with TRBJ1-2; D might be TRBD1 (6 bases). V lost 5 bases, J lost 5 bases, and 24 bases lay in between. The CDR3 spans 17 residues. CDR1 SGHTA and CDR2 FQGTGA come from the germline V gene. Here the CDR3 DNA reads TGTGCCAGCAGCCCCGAGGGAGGGCCAGGAAGGGGGTATGGCTACACCTTC. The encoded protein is CASSPEGGPGRGYGYTF.

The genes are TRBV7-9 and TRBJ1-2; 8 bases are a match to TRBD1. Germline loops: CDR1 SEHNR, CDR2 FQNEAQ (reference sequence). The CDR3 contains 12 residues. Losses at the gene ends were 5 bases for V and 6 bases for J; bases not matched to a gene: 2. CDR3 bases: TGTGCCAGCAGCCAGACAGGGGATGGCTACACCTTC. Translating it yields CASSQTGDGYTF.

In DNA form, the CDR3 reads TGCGCCAGCAGCTTGGAGCTTAGCGGGGGCACAGATACGCAGTATTTT. It encodes CASSLELSGGTDTQYF. The V gene is TRBV5-1, the J gene TRBJ2-3, with TRBD2 matching over 8 bases. The CDR3 extends over 16 amino acids. V trimming: 0 bases; J trimming: 1 base; junction bases outside the gene matches: 4. Germline V gives CDR1 SGHRS, CDR2 YFSETQ.

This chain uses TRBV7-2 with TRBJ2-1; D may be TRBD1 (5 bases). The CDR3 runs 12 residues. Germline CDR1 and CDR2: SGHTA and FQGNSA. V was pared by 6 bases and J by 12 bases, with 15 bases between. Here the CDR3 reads CASSSDRSVQFF. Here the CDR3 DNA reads TGTGCCAGCAGTTCCGACAGATCGGTGCAGTTCTTC.

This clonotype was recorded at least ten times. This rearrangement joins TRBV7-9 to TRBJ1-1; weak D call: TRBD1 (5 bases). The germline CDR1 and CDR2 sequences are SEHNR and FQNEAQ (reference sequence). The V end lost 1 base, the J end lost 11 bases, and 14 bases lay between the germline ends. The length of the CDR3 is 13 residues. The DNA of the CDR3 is TGTGCCAGCAGCTTAGAGGGCAGGGTCCGGGCTTTCTTT. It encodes CASSLEGRVRAFF.

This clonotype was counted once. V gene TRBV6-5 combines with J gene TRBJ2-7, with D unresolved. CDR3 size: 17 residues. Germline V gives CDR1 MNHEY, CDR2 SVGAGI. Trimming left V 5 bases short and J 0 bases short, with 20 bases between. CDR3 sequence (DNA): TGTGCCAGCAGTCCCACACCGCACGGCTTTACCTCCTACGAGCAGTACTTC. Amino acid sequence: CASSPTPHGFTSYEQYF.